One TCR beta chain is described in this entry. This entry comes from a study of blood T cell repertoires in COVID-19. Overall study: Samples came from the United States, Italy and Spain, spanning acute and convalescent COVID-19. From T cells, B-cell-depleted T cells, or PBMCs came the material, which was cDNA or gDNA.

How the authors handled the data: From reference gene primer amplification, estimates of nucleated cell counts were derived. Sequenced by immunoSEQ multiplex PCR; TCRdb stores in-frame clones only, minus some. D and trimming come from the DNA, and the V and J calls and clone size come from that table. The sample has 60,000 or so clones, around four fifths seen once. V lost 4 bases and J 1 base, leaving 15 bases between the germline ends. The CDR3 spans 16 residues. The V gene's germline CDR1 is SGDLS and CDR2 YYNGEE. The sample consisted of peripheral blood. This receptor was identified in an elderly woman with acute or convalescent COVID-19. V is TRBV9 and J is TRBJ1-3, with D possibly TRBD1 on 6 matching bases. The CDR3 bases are TGTGCCAGCAGCCCACTCGGGGACATTTCTGGAAACACCATATATTTT. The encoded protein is CASSPLGDISGNTIYF. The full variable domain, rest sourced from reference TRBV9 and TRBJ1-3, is DSGVTQTPKHLITATGQRVTLRCSPRSGDLSVYWYQQSLDQGLQFLIQYYNGEERAKGNILERFSAQQFPDLHSELNLSSLELGDSALYFCASSPLGDISGNTIYFGEGSWLTVV.